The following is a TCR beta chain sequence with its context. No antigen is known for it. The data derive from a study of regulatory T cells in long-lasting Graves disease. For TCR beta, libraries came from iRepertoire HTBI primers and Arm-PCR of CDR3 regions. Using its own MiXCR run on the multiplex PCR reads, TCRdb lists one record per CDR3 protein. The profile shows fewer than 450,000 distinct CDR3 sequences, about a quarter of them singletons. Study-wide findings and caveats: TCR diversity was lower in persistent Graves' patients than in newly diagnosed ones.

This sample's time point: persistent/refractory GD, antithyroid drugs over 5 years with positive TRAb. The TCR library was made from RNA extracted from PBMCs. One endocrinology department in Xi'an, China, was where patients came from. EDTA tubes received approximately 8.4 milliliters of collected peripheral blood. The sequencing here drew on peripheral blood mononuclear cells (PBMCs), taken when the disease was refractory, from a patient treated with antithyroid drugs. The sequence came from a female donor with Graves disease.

The CDR3 region is CSVDQTEVGGLGYTF. The CDR3 coding sequence is TGCAGCGTTGACCAGACCGAGGTAGGGGGCCTTGGCTACACCTTC. The V gene is TRBV29-1, the J gene TRBJ1-2; TRBD1 matches 7 bases. Germline V gives CDR1 SQVTM, CDR2 ANQGSEA. Trimming cost V 3 bases and J 7 bases; bases outside gene matches: 14. This CDR3 is built from 15 residues.